This record looks at one T cell receptor beta chain sequence and its context. Antigen: not known. The data were obtained in a study of CD8 T cells in ankylosing spondylitis. Study-level findings and limits: Disease-linked clones were found to be CD8+ and relatively rare in peripheral blood. In the blood and synovial fluid of reactive arthritis, some motif variants had been previously reported. Reported data indicate significant enrichment of disease-linked clones within matched ankylosing spondylitis synovial fluid. Characteristic of ankylosing spondylitis blood, it appeared, was a TCR beta motif comprising about eight highly homologous variants.

V gave up 0 bases and J gave up 8 bases; unmatched junction bases: 8. Germline V CDR1 and CDR2: WSHSY, SAAADI. This CDR3 region has 18 residues. By quantitative 5'-RACE with molecular barcodes, the TCR beta libraries were made. TCRdb redid the calling of the 5' RACE reads with MiXCR, one entry per CDR3 protein. The sample includes approximately 540,000 distinct CDR3 sequences, roughly 13% of them seen just once. The sample comprised blood, either unsorted or a sorted T cell fraction (not recorded which). The clonotype comes from a male donor with ankylosing spondylitis. This chain uses TRBV10-2 with TRBJ2-1; 15 bases fit TRBD2. The CDR3 nucleotides are TGCGCCAGCAGTGAGTCGCCGGGACTAGCGGGAGGCGGATATGAGCAGTTCTTC. It yields the protein CASSESPGLAGGGYEQFF.